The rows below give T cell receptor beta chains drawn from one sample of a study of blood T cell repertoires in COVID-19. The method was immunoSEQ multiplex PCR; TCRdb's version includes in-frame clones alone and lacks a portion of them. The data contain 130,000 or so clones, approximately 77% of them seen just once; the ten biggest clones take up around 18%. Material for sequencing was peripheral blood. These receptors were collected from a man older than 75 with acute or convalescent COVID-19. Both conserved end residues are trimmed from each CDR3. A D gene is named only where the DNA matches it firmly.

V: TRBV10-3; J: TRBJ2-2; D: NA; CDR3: AIRTTRTLNTGELF
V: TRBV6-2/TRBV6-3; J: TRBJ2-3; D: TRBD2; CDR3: ASSRSGGWDTQY
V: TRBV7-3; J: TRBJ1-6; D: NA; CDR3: ASSRGNSPLH
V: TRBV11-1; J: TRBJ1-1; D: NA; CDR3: ASSQNTEAF
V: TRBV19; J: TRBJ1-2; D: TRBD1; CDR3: ASRRDRDYGYT
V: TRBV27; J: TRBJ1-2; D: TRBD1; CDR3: ASSLRAGGYYGYT
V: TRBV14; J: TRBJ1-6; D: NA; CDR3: ASSQTYNSPLH
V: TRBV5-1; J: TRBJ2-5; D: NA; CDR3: ASSFSSGSGGGETQY
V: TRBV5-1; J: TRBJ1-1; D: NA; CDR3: ASSLAPLGGTNTEAF
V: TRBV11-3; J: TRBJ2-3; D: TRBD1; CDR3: ASSLGDRSTDTQY
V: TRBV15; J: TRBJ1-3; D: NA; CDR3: ATSSQGGSSGNTIY
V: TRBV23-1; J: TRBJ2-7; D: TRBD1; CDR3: ARETGRSEQY
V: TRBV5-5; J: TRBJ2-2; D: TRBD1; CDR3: ASSLDDRASGELF
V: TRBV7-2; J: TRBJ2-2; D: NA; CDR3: ASSSDTGELF
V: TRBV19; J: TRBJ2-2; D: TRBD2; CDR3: ASNYGSGGHTGELF
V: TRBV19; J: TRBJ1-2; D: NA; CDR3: ASRNLGGDGYT
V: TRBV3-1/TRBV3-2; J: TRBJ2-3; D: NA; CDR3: ASSRLFTDTQY
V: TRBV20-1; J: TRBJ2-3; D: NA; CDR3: SASTATDTQY
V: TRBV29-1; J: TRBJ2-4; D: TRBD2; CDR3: SVGFVRGVKNIQY
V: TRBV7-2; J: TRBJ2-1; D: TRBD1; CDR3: ASSSDRGLYNEQF
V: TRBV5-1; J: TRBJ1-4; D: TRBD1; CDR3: ASSAGGIREKLF
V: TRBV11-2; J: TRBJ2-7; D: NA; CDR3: ASSLDGDPGSWVYEQY
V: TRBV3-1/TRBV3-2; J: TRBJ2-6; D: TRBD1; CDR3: ASSQHRGQGALGANVLT
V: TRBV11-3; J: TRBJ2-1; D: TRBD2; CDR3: ASSPSLGRVNEQF
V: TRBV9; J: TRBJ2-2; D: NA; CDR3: ASSVNPRVDGELF